This section outlines one TCR beta chain sequence together with its context. The data are from a study of T cell changes during pregnancy in multiple sclerosis. This table comes from immunoSEQ multiplex PCR, and its TCRdb copy is limited to in-frame clones, with some not included. Of about 66,000 clones in the sample, around nine tenths were seen once. Trimming stripped 2 bases from V and 1 base from J, with 14 bases between. The CDR3 contains 16 residues. CDR1 and CDR2 (germline): MNHNS, SASEGT. The chain links TRBV6-1 to TRBJ1-1; a weak D match, TRBD1 (5 bases). The sequences come from CD8+ T cells from peripheral blood mononuclear cells, collected before pregnancy. This TCR was recovered from a female donor with multiple sclerosis, enrolled in a pregnancy study. The chain's CDR3 is CASSEPPGGGNTEAFF. DNA for the CDR3: TGTGCCAGCAGTGAACCGCCGGGGGGTGGGAACACTGAAGCTTTCTTT.